This T cell receptor (beta chain) is from a study of Graves' ophthalmopathy and Graves' hyperthyroidism. Comment on this clonotype: Its target is not known.

This CDR3 region has 13 residues. With 0 bases removed from V and 6 bases from J, the gap between germline ends came to 10 bases. CDR1 and CDR2 from the germline V gene are DFQATT and SNEGSKA (reference sequence). Clinical symptoms, serum thyroxine, TRAb, thyroid ultrasound and orbital computed tomography formed the basis of diagnosis. Study-level points and caveats: For separating ophthalmopathy from stable hyperthyroidism, a 13-signature model gave 85% to 90% sensitivity and 81.08% specificity.

Researchers took RNA transcripts and amplified TCR beta CDR3 regions from them. The first round was an RT-PCR with HTBI primers, and the second round was a multiplex PCR. TCRdb recomputed calls from the multiplex PCR reads with MiXCR, one row per CDR3 protein. The sample consists of some 170,000 distinct CDR3 sequences, under 45% of them appearing once. The genes are TRBV20-1 and TRBJ2-3; either TRBD1 or TRBD2 may fit D (5 bases each). The origin of this receptor is a man under 40 with Graves' ophthalmopathy. Sequenced: peripheral blood. This CDR3 is CSARDLWGDTQYF. The CDR3 DNA is TGCAGTGCTAGAGATCTCTGGGGGGATACGCAGTATTTT.